The source of this TCR beta chain is a study of blood T cell repertoires in COVID-19. Method: immunoSEQ multiplex PCR; TCRdb's copy keeps in-frame clones and lacks some. Of roughly 150,000 clones detected, 80% to 85% appear once; the ten largest clones hold 5.2%. Allocation to cohorts depended on clinical history reported by the participants. On this clone: The sample contains more than one DNA sequence encoding this CDR3.

Sample: PBMCs or T cells enriched from blood (not recorded which). This clonotype originated in a man aged 65 to 85 who had been exposed to COVID-19.

In DNA, the CDR3 is TGCGCCAGCAGCTTGGGGCAGGGGGGCGACGAGCAGTACTTC. Residues: CASSLGQGGDEQYF. The chain joins TRBV5-1 to TRBJ2-7; D possibly corresponds to TRBD1 (7 bases). CDR3 length equals 14 residues. Germline V gene lookup returns CDR1 SGHRS and CDR2 YFSETQ. V was cut by 0 bases and J by 5 bases, with 12 bases left in between.